This T cell receptor beta chain derives from a study of technical replicates of blood from a few donors. The CDR3 has 15 residues. Per germline, CDR1 SGDLS and CDR2 YYNGEE. J was trimmed by 6 bases and V by 1 base; bases with no gene match: 8. Method: immunoSEQ multiplex PCR; TCRdb's copy keeps in-frame clones and lacks some. The sample carries approximately 75,000 clones, around 95% recorded once. The specimen was T cells isolated from PBMCs. This chain links TRBV9 with TRBJ2-7, with TRBD1 identical over 9 bases. This TCR was recovered from a human donor in good health. CDR3 sequence: CASSVRGTGLSEQYF. The CDR3 nucleotides read TGTGCCAGCAGCGTAAGGGGGACAGGGTTATCCGAGCAGTACTTC.